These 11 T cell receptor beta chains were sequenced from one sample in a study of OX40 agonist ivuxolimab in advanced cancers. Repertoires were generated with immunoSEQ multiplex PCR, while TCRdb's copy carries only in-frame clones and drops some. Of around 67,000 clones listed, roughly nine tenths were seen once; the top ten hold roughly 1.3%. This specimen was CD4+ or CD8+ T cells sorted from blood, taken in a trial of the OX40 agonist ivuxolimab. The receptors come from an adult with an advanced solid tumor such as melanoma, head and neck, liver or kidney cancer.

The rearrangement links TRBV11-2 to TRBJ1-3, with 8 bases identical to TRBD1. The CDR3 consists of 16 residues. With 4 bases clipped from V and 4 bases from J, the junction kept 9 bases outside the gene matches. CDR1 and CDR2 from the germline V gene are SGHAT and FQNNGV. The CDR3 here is CASSSIGQGDGNTIYF. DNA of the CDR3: TGTGCCAGCAGCTCGATAGGACAGGGAGACGGAAACACCATATATTTT.

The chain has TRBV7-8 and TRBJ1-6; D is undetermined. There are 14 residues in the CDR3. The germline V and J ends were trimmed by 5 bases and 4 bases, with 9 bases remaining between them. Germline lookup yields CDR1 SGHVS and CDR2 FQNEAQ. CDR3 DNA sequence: TGTGCCAGCAGCCGAGGAAGTTATAATTCACCCCTCCACTTT. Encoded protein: CASSRGSYNSPLHF.

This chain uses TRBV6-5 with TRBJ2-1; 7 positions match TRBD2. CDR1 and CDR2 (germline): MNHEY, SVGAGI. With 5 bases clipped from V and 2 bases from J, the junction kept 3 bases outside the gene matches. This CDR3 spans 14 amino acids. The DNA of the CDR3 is TGTGCCAGCAGTCCCGGGACTACCTACAATGAGCAGTTCTTC. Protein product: CASSPGTTYNEQFF.

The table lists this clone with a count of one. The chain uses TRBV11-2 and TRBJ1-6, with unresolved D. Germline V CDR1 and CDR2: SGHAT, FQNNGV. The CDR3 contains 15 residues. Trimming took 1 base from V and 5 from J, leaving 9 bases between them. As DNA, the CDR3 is TGTGCCAGCAGCTTAGTCCGGTCCAATAATTCACCCCTCCACTTT. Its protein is CASSLVRSNNSPLHF.

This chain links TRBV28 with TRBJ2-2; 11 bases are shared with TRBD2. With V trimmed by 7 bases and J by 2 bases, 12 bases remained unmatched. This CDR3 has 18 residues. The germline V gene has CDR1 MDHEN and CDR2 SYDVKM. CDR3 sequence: CASNLWAGTSGNTGELFF. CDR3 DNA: TGTGCCAGCAATCTCTGGGCGGGGACTAGCGGTAACACCGGGGAGCTGTTTTTT.

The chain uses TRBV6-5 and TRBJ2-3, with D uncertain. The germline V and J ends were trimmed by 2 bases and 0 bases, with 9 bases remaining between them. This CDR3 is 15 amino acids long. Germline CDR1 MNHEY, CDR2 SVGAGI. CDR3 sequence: CASSYVARSTDTQYF. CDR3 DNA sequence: TGTGCCAGCAGTTACGTGGCTAGGAGCACAGATACGCAGTATTTT.

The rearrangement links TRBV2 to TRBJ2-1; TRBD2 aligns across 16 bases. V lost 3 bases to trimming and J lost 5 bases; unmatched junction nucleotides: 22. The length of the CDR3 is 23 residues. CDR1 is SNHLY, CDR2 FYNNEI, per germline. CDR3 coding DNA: TGTGCCAGCAGTGACCCACAGGGGGCGCTGGGACTAGCGGGAGGGCCGGGGGACAATGAGCAGTTCTTC. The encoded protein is CASSDPQGALGLAGGPGDNEQFF.

CDR3 amino acids: CASSQGVLGGGGYTF. DNA for the CDR3: TGTGCCAGCAGCCAGGGGGTGTTGGGGGGAGGTGGCTACACCTTC. J is TRBJ1-2 and V is TRBV11-2; TRBD1 agrees at 7 bases. V shed 5 bases, J shed 7 bases, and the junction held 13 bases outside the gene matches. The CDR3 runs 15 residues. The V gene's germline CDR1 is SGHAT and CDR2 FQNNGV.

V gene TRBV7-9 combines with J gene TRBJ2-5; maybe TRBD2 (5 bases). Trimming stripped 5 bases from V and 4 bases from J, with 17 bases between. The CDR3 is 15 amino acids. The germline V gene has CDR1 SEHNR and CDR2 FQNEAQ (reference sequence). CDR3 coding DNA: TGTGCCAGCAGCCGGACGGACCCCCGGGGAGAGACCCAGTACTTC. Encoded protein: CASSRTDPRGETQYF.

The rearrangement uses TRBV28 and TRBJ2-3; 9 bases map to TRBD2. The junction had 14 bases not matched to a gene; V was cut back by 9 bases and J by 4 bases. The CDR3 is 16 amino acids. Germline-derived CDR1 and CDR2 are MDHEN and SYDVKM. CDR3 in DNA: TGTGCCAGTTCGTTGGCGGGAGGGCGGAGATCAGATACGCAGTATTTT. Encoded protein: CASSLAGGRRSDTQYF.

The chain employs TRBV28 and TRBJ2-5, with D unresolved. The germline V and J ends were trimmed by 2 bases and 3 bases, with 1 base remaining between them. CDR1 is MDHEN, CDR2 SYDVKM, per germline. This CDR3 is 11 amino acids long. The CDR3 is CASSLKETQYF. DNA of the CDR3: TGTGCCAGCAGTTTAAAAGAGACCCAGTACTTC.